This TCR beta chain derives from a study of blood T cell repertoires in COVID-19. In the study overall: Some COVID-19 samples were acute and others convalescent; all came from the United States, Italy and Spain. From T cells, B-cell-depleted T cells, or PBMCs came the material, which was cDNA or gDNA.

Per the germline V gene, CDR1 is LGHDT and CDR2 is YNNKEL (reference sequence). V shed 3 bases and J shed 7 bases, with 9 bases lying between them. This CDR3 spans 12 amino acids. Methods used by the authors: Quantification of nucleated cells was approximated via reference gene primer amplification. Assay used: immunoSEQ multiplex PCR; TCRdb lists only in-frame clones, some missing. Clone size and V and J calls were adopted from that table, with D and trimming inferred from the DNA. The profile shows about 51,000 clones, roughly 90% of them singletons. The sequence derives from a man over 45 with acute or convalescent COVID-19. The V call is TRBV3-1 (or the pseudogene TRBV3-2), the J call TRBJ1-1, with D possibly TRBD1 on 6 matching bases. Sequencing was performed on peripheral blood. The CDR3 sequence: CASSQTGLEAFF. The CDR3 nucleotides read TGTGCCAGCAGCCAGACAGGACTTGAAGCTTTCTTT.